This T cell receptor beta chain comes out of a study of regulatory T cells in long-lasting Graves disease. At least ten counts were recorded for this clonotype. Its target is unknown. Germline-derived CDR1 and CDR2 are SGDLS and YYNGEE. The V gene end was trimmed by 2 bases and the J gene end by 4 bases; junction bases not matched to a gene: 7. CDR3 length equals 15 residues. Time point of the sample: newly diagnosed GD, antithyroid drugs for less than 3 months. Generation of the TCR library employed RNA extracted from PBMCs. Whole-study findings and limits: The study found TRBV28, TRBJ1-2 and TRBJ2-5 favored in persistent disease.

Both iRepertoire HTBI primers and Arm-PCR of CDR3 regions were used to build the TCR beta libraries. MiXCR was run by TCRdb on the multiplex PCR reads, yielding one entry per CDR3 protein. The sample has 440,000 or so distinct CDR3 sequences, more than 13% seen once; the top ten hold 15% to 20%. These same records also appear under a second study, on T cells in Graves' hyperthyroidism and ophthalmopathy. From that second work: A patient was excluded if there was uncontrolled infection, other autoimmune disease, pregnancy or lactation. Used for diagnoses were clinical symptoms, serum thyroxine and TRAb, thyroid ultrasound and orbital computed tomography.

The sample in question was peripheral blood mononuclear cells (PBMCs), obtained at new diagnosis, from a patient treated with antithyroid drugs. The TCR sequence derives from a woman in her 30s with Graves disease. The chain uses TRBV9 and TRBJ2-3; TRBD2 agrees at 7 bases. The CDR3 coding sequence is TGTGCCAGCAGCGTTGGGGGGGGTCCAGCAGATACGCAGTATTTT. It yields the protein CASSVGGGPADTQYF.